This T cell receptor (beta chain) was recorded in a study of T-cell memory formation after mild COVID-19. Per germline, CDR1 LGHNA and CDR2 YSLEER. This CDR3 spans 16 amino acids. V was cut by 0 bases and J by 2 bases, with 12 bases left in between. TCRdb independently ran MiXCR on the 5' RACE reads; one entry per CDR3 protein. The table lists 220,000 or so distinct CDR3 sequences, roughly 10% of them singletons. Sequencing was performed on PBMCs or a T cell subset sorted from them (not recorded which). V is TRBV4-3 and J is TRBJ2-3; a weak D match, TRBD2 (6 bases). The clonotype originates from a young man who had mild COVID-19 (a few samples of this study predate the infection). Cell type and time point are not known. This CDR3 reads CASSQELWGVTDTQYF. The CDR3 region has the DNA TGCGCCAGCAGCCAAGAGTTGTGGGGGGTCACAGATACGCAGTATTTT.